Below, 17 T cell receptor beta chains from the same sample are listed, as sequenced in a study of blood T cell repertoires in COVID-19. Generated by immunoSEQ multiplex PCR, the TCRdb table keeps only in-frame clones and is missing some. The data show 68,000 or so clones, 88% seen once. Source material: peripheral blood. These receptor sequences come from a human donor in a cohort sampled during active COVID-19.

This rearrangement joins TRBV10-1 to TRBJ2-3; TRBD2 agrees at 10 bases. V gave up 6 bases and J gave up 4 bases; unmatched junction bases: 7. There are 15 residues in the CDR3. Germline V gene data show CDR1 as WNHNN and CDR2 as SYGVQD (reference sequence). The CDR3 DNA follows: TGCGCCAGCAGAGCTAGCGGGAGTGACGCAGATACGCAGTATTTT. It codes for CASRASGSDADTQYF.

V is TRBV14 and J is TRBJ1-1; the match to TRBD1 covers 8 bases. The length of the CDR3 is 16 residues. J gave up 0 bases and V 4 bases, and 7 bases lay outside the gene matches. Germline V gene data show CDR1 as SGHDN and CDR2 as FVKESK. CDR3: CASSPRTGWVNTEAFF. In DNA form, the CDR3 reads TGTGCCAGCAGCCCCCGGACAGGGTGGGTGAACACTGAAGCTTTCTTT.

The genes are TRBV30 and TRBJ1-2; D gene unclear. The germline V gene encodes CDR1 GTSNPN and CDR2 SVGIG (reference sequence). V was pared by 2 bases and J by 4 bases, with 11 bases between. The CDR3 loop spans 13 amino acids. CDR3 residues: CAWSLRVGYGYTF. DNA of the CDR3: TGTGCCTGGAGTTTGAGGGTGGGCTATGGCTACACCTTC.

The chain combines TRBV9 with TRBJ1-4; D remains ambiguous. Trimming removed 3 bases from V and 0 bases from J, with 6 bases in between. This CDR3 spans 14 amino acids. CDR1 is SGDLS, CDR2 YYNGEE, per germline. CDR3 region: CASSDRSTNEKLFF. CDR3 DNA: TGTGCCAGCAGCGACCGGTCAACTAATGAAAAACTGTTTTTT.

J is TRBJ1-2 and V is TRBV18; unclear D gene. Germline-derived CDR1 and CDR2 are KGHSH and LQKENI. Trimming removed 5 bases at V and 0 bases at J, with 10 bases between. The CDR3 length is 14 residues. CDR3 bases: TGTGCCAGCTCAGCAGGCTCAGCTAACTATGGCTACACCTTC. Its translation: CASSAGSANYGYTF.

The chain carries TRBV3-1 (or the pseudogene TRBV3-2) and TRBJ1-4; 8 bases line up with TRBD1. J was trimmed by 10 bases and V by 3 bases; bases with no gene match: 10. CDR3 length: 15 residues. Germline V gives CDR1 LGHDT, CDR2 YNNKEL (reference sequence). The CDR3 nucleotides read TGTGCCAGCAGCCAGTCCGACGAAACAGGGGGAAAACTGTTTTTT. This gives the protein CASSQSDETGGKLFF.

The V call is TRBV27, the J call TRBJ1-1; perhaps TRBD1 as D (6 bases). Germline CDR1 is MNHEY and CDR2 is SMNVEV (reference sequence). The CDR3 length is 13 residues. With 6 bases removed from V and 5 bases from J, the gap between germline ends came to 13 bases. The CDR3 DNA reads as TGTGCCAGCAGGAGGGGGTTAGGGACTGAAGCTTTCTTT. This gives the protein CASRRGLGTEAFF.

J is TRBJ1-6 and V is TRBV7-6, with 8 nucleotides matching TRBD1. CDR1 is SGHVS and CDR2 is FNYEAQ in the germline V gene. Unmatched junction bases numbered 7, after V lost 4 bases and J lost 2 bases. The CDR3 is 17 amino acids. For the CDR3, the DNA is TGTGCCAGCAGCTCCCAAGCGACAGGGGCCTATAATTCACCCCTCCACTTT. Encoded protein: CASSSQATGAYNSPLHF. The whole variable domain, filled in from reference TRBV7-6 and TRBJ1-6, reads GAGVSQSPRYKVTKRGQDVALRCDPISGHVSLYWYRQALGQGPEFLTYFNYEAQQDKSGLPNDRFSAERPEGSISTLTIQRTEQRDSAMYRCASSSQATGAYNSPLHFGNGTRLTVT.

The chain uses TRBV28 and TRBJ1-5; tentatively, D is TRBD1 (6 bases). Trimming took off 2 bases at V and 6 bases at J, with 11 bases between the two ends. This CDR3 region has 14 residues. Germline lookup yields CDR1 MDHEN and CDR2 SYDVKM. The chain's CDR3 is CASSLRGGIQPQHF. The CDR3 nucleotides are TGTGCCAGCAGTTTAAGGGGGGGAATTCAGCCCCAGCATTTT.

This chain links TRBV15 with TRBJ2-1; 9 positions match TRBD2. Germline CDR1 reads LNHNV; CDR2 reads YYDKDF (reference sequence). CDR3 length: 15 amino acids. After removal of 3 bases from V and 5 bases from J, the junction contained 5 bases not matched to a gene. CDR3: CATSRISGGNNEQFF. CDR3 in DNA: TGTGCCACCAGCAGGATAAGCGGGGGGAACAATGAGCAGTTCTTC.

The chain couples TRBV7-9 to TRBJ2-5; perhaps TRBD2 as D (5 bases). Germline V gene data show CDR1 as SEHNR and CDR2 as FQNEAQ (reference sequence). CDR3 length: 14 residues. V dropped 0 bases and J dropped 5 bases, with 10 bases sitting between them. The CDR3 is CASSLAPGVETQYF. The CDR3, as DNA: TGTGCCAGCAGCTTAGCTCCCGGGGTGGAGACCCAGTACTTC.

The chain is built from TRBV11-3 and TRBJ1-6; a weak D match, TRBD1 (6 bases). Looked up from germline, CDR1 is SGHNT and CDR2 is YENEEA. Trimming pared 4 bases from V and 0 bases from J, leaving 19 bases between. The CDR3 is 19 residues long. The DNA for the CDR3 is TGTGCCAGCAGCTACTATCAACAGGGAGGGGACTCCTATAATTCACCCCTCCACTTT. Residues: CASSYYQQGGDSYNSPLHF. Looking up the rest from reference TRBV11-3 and TRBJ1-6 gives the full variable domain: EAGVVQSPRYKIIEKKQPVAFWCNPISGHNTLYWYLQNLGQGPELLIRYENEEAVDDSQLPKDRFSAERLKGVDSTLKIQPAELGDSAVYLCASSYYQQGGDSYNSPLHFGNGTRLTVT.

The chain employs TRBV28 and TRBJ1-2; no firm D call. The ends were cut back, 2 bases at V and 8 bases at J, with 15 bases in the middle. Per germline, CDR1 MDHEN and CDR2 SYDVKM. The CDR3 length is 14 residues. CDR3 in amino acids: CASSLIQEGWGYTF. The CDR3 DNA reads as TGTGCCAGCAGTTTAATTCAGGAAGGATGGGGCTACACCTTC.

The J gene is TRBJ2-3, the V gene TRBV6-6, with 8 bases matching TRBD2. Germline-derived CDR1 and CDR2 are MNHNY and SVGAGI (reference sequence). The CDR3 length is 14 residues. V lost 4 bases to trimming and J lost 2 bases; unmatched junction nucleotides: 2. The CDR3 bases are TGTGCCAGCAGTTTGACTAGCGCCACAGATACGCAGTATTTT. Translating it yields CASSLTSATDTQYF.

This chain links TRBV11-2 with TRBJ1-1, with D perhaps TRBD1 (6 bases). The CDR3 is 13 residues long. CDR1 and CDR2 from the germline V gene are SGHAT and FQNNGV. V gave up 5 bases and J gave up 5 bases, with 12 bases separating them. CDR3 amino acids: CASSRAGVTEAFF. In nucleotides, the CDR3 is TGTGCCAGCAGCCGAGCAGGGGTAACTGAAGCTTTCTTT.

The chain is built from TRBV5-6 and TRBJ2-1; TRBD2 agrees at 9 bases. The germline V gene encodes CDR1 SGHDT and CDR2 YYEEEE. The ends lost 2 bases at V and 7 bases at J; junction bases unmatched: 4. The CDR3 consists of 14 residues. CDR3 amino acids: CASSFPGLANEQFF. CDR3 in DNA: TGTGCCAGCAGCTTCCCGGGACTAGCAAATGAGCAGTTCTTC.

The chain has TRBV9 and TRBJ1-3; tentatively, D is TRBD1 (5 bases). Trimming removed 3 bases at V and 7 bases at J, with 5 bases between. This CDR3 is 11 amino acids long. Germline CDR1 and CDR2: SGDLS and YYNGEE. This CDR3 is CASSEGNTIYF. In DNA, the CDR3 is TGTGCCAGCAGCGAGGGGAACACCATATATTTT.